This entry lists 26 T cell receptor beta chains sequenced from one sample in a study of blood T cell repertoires in COVID-19. Sequencing used immunoSEQ multiplex PCR; TCRdb keeps in-frame clones, though not all of them. The sample records about 98,000 clones, roughly 80% being singletons. The sample comprised peripheral blood. All receptors come from a man between 65 and 85 years old with active or convalescent COVID-19.

This clone was seen a single time. V gene TRBV5-1 combines with J gene TRBJ2-2; TRBD1 matches 11 bases. Germline V gene sequence: CDR1 SGHRS, CDR2 YFSETQ. This CDR3 spans 13 amino acids. Trimming removed 7 bases from V and 5 bases from J; junction bases left unmatched: 1. As DNA, the CDR3 is TGCGCCAGCCGGGACAGGGGGACCGGGGAGCTGTTTTTT. Amino acid sequence: CASRDRGTGELFF.

V usage is TRBV5-6 and J usage is TRBJ2-3, with 7 bases matching TRBD2. The length of the CDR3 is 16 residues. Germline values: CDR1 SGHDT, CDR2 YYEEEE. Losses at the gene ends were 3 bases for V and 0 bases for J; bases not matched to a gene: 7. CDR3 nucleotide sequence: TGTGCCAGCAGCTATCTAGCGGATTCTAGCACAGATACGCAGTATTTT. Translating gives CASSYLADSSTDTQYF.

This chain joins TRBV27 and TRBJ2-7; perhaps TRBD2 as D (6 bases). Germline values: CDR1 MNHEY, CDR2 SMNVEV (reference sequence). Trimming removed 5 bases from V and 0 bases from J, with 14 bases in between. The CDR3 has 15 amino acids. The CDR3 here is CASSRNSGSSYEQYF. CDR3 DNA sequence: TGTGCCAGCAGTAGGAATAGCGGATCCTCCTACGAGCAGTACTTC.

The chain couples TRBV28 to TRBJ2-1, with TRBD2 matching 10 bases. With 2 bases clipped from V and 10 bases from J, the junction kept 8 bases outside the gene matches. Germline V lookup: CDR1 MDHEN, CDR2 SYDVKM. The CDR3 contains 15 residues. The CDR3 spells CASSLSGGALREQFF. The CDR3 region has the DNA TGTGCCAGCAGTTTAAGCGGGGGGGCGCTTAGGGAGCAGTTCTTC. Full variable domain (outside the CDR3, taken from reference TRBV28 and TRBJ2-1): DVKVTQSSRYLVKRTGEKVFLECVQDMDHENMFWYRQDPGLGLRLIYFSYDVKMKEKGDIPEGYSVSREKKERFSLILESASTNQTSMYLCASSLSGGALREQFFGPGTRLTVL.

The chain links TRBV6-5 to TRBJ1-6; D possibly corresponds to TRBD1 (6 bases). With 6 bases removed from V and 10 bases from J, the gap between germline ends came to 19 bases. Per the germline V gene, CDR1 is MNHEY and CDR2 is SVGAGI. This CDR3 has 15 residues. Here the CDR3 DNA reads TGTGCCAGCAGAACACTACAGGGTGTAGACTCACCCCTCCACTTT. It specifies CASRTLQGVDSPLHF.

V usage is TRBV18 and J usage is TRBJ1-2; possibly TRBD1 for D (5 bases). Trimming removed 3 bases from V and 8 bases from J, with 22 bases in between. CDR3 length: 16 amino acids. Germline CDR1 reads KGHSH; CDR2 reads LQKENI. CDR3 amino acids: CASSPNLGATLGGYTF. In DNA form, the CDR3 reads TGTGCCAGCTCACCTAATTTAGGGGCCACCCTAGGGGGCTACACCTTC. The full variable domain, with the rest looked up from reference TRBV18 and TRBJ1-2, is NAGVMQNPRHLVRRRGQEARLRCSPMKGHSHVYWYRQLPEEGLKFMVYLQKENIIDESGMPKERFSAEFPKEGPSILRIQQVVRGDSAAYFCASSPNLGATLGGYTFGSGTRLTVV.

The chain couples TRBV12-3 or TRBV12-4 to TRBJ2-7; TRBD2 is a possible D gene (6 bases). The V and J ends lost 3 bases and 5 bases respectively, with 8 bases between them. The CDR3 has 12 amino acids. CDR3 sequence: CASSFGGHEQYF. CDR3 sequence (DNA): TGTGCCAGCAGTTTCGGAGGGCACGAGCAGTACTTC.

The CDR3 is CASSQEWDRHGYTF. For the CDR3, the DNA is TGCGCCAGCAGCCAAGAATGGGACAGGCATGGCTACACCTTC. The chain couples TRBV4-1 to TRBJ1-2; TRBD1 matches at 8 bases. The CDR3 has 14 residues. V lost 0 bases to trimming and J lost 6 bases; unmatched junction nucleotides: 3. Germline V gene sequence: CDR1 MGHRA, CDR2 YSYEKL.

This clone was observed a handful of times. The chain employs TRBV11-2 and TRBJ2-5; maybe TRBD1 (6 bases). Trimming took off 5 bases at V and 0 bases at J, with 7 bases between the two ends. The CDR3 length is 13 residues. The germline gives CDR1 SGHAT, CDR2 FQNNGV. In DNA, the CDR3 is TGTGCCAGCAGCCGGGACAACCAAGAGACCCAGTACTTC. Protein sequence: CASSRDNQETQYF.

The rearrangement uses TRBV11-3 and TRBJ1-1, with 8 bases that match TRBD1. Germline V gives CDR1 SGHNT, CDR2 YENEEA. The CDR3 consists of 17 residues. V lost 5 bases to trimming and J lost 1 base; unmatched junction nucleotides: 12. Here the CDR3 reads CASSAGQGRGENTEAFF. The CDR3 region has the DNA TGTGCCAGCAGCGCCGGACAGGGTCGGGGGGAGAACACTGAAGCTTTCTTT.

This rearrangement joins TRBV5-1 to TRBJ2-1, with 8 bases aligning to TRBD2. CDR1 and CDR2 from the germline V gene are SGHRS and YFSETQ. Unmatched junction bases numbered 7, after V lost 4 bases and J lost 7 bases. The length of the CDR3 is 14 residues. The CDR3 DNA sequence: TGCGCCAGCAGCCACGGGACTAGTGTGAATGAGCAGTTCTTC. Translation: CASSHGTSVNEQFF.

In DNA form, the CDR3 reads TGTGCCAGCAGCCCCGACAGGCTCACAGATACGCAGTATTTT. Encoded protein: CASSPDRLTDTQYF. The J gene is TRBJ2-3, the V gene TRBV6-6, with a tentative D call TRBD1 (6 bases). V lost 6 bases and J 2 bases, leaving 12 bases between the germline ends. CDR3 length: 14 residues. The germline V gene has CDR1 MNHNY and CDR2 SVGAGI (reference sequence).

The genes are TRBV10-3 and TRBJ2-3; 7 bases map to TRBD1. The CDR3 consists of 13 residues. Germline CDR1 and CDR2: ENHRY and SYGVKD. The V segment lost 6 bases and the J segment 7 bases; nucleotides outside the gene matches: 7. This CDR3 is CAIRETGTYTQYF. DNA for the CDR3: TGTGCCATCAGAGAGACAGGGACCTATACGCAGTATTTT.

The chain joins TRBV7-8 to TRBJ2-7, with 10 bases lining up with TRBD1. The V segment lost 7 bases and the J segment 3 bases; nucleotides outside the gene matches: 12. The CDR3 has 16 residues. From germline, CDR1 is SGHVS and CDR2 FQNEAQ. The CDR3 is CASKLYETGGFYEQYF. CDR3 in DNA: TGTGCCAGCAAACTGTACGAGACAGGGGGCTTCTACGAGCAGTACTTC.

The chain links TRBV18 to TRBJ2-3, with D perhaps matching TRBD2 (7 bases). From germline, CDR1 is KGHSH and CDR2 LQKENI. V was trimmed by 4 bases and J by 5 bases, leaving 13 bases between them. CDR3 length equals 14 residues. In DNA, the CDR3 is TGTGCCAGCTCACGGGGGGGGCCGAAAGATACGCAGTATTTT. This encodes CASSRGGPKDTQYF.

The rearrangement joins TRBV27 to TRBJ2-7; 11 bases match TRBD2. The CDR3 spans 15 residues. Germline-derived CDR1 and CDR2 are MNHEY and SMNVEV (reference sequence). Germline trimming cut 6 bases from V and 4 bases from J; bases unmatched to any gene: 8. The DNA of the CDR3 is TGTGCCAGCAGCTCACGACTAGCGGGGTCGTACGAGCAGTACTTC. Residues: CASSSRLAGSYEQYF.

This chain links TRBV6-2 or TRBV6-3 with TRBJ2-6; 11 bases are a match to TRBD1. V dropped 5 bases and J dropped 1; count of bases not matched to a gene: 1. This CDR3 is built from 16 residues. Germline V gene lookup returns CDR1 MNHEY and CDR2 SVGEGT. The CDR3 sequence is CASSGTGGSGANVLTF. The CDR3 coding sequence is TGTGCCAGCAGTGGGACAGGGGGATCTGGGGCCAACGTCCTGACTTTC.

This chain links TRBV10-2 with TRBJ2-3, with D hard to call. Trimming shortened V by 4 bases and J by 3 bases, and 2 bases separated the two germline ends. The CDR3 spans 11 residues. Germline CDR1 WSHSY, CDR2 SAAADI. The DNA for the CDR3 is TGCGCCAGCAGTGCGACAGATACGCAGTATTTT. This encodes CASSATDTQYF.

V usage is TRBV7-9 and J usage is TRBJ2-3; TRBD1 agrees at 7 bases. Germline CDR1 reads SEHNR; CDR2 reads FQNEAQ (reference sequence). The CDR3 runs to 15 residues. The V gene end was trimmed by 6 bases and the J gene end by 2 bases; junction bases not matched to a gene: 8. CDR3 loop: CASRITGASTDTQYF. In DNA, the CDR3 is TGTGCCAGCAGGATAACAGGGGCCTCCACAGATACGCAGTATTTT.

CDR3 nucleotide sequence: TGCAGTGCTAGTTCCCCCTCGACTAGCGGGGGCCTCAATGAGCAGTTCTTC. This translates into CSASSPSTSGGLNEQFF. This chain links TRBV20-1 with TRBJ2-1, with 12 bases that match TRBD2. Trimming took 3 bases from V and 6 from J; bases not matched to a gene: 12. The CDR3 length is 17 residues. Germline assignment: CDR1 DFQATT and CDR2 SNEGSKA (reference sequence).

A few counts support this clone. V usage is TRBV19 and J usage is TRBJ2-7; 11 nucleotides line up with TRBD1. Trimming cost V 6 bases and J 3 bases; bases outside gene matches: 4. The CDR3 extends over 14 amino acids. Germline CDR1 is LNHDA and CDR2 is SQIVND (reference sequence). The DNA of the CDR3 is TGTGCCAGTAGCCCCGGGACAGGGGGCTACGAGCAGTACTTC. Amino acid sequence: CASSPGTGGYEQYF.

The genes are TRBV14 and TRBJ2-7; no clear D. The CDR3 covers 13 residues. CDR1 and CDR2 from the germline V gene are SGHDN and FVKESK. The V end lost 1 base, the J end lost 1 base, and 5 bases lay between the germline ends. The chain's CDR3 is CASSQALSYEQYF. CDR3 nucleotides: TGTGCCAGCAGCCAAGCCCTTTCCTACGAGCAGTACTTC.

V usage is TRBV5-1 and J usage is TRBJ2-1; 9 nucleotides match TRBD2. The length of the CDR3 is 15 residues. Germline V gene lookup returns CDR1 SGHRS and CDR2 YFSETQ. Trimming removed 4 bases from V and 8 bases from J; junction bases left unmatched: 10. CDR3 loop: CASSPGTSLVHEQFF. The CDR3, as DNA: TGCGCCAGCAGCCCCGGGACTAGCTTGGTCCATGAGCAGTTCTTC.

The chain recombines TRBV2 with TRBJ1-5; TRBD1 matches at 8 bases. The trim removed 8 bases at V and 1 base at J, leaving 4 bases unmatched. This CDR3 has 14 residues. The germline V gene encodes CDR1 SNHLY and CDR2 FYNNEI. The CDR3, as DNA: TGTGCCAGCCGACAGGGGATGAGCAATCAGCCCCAGCATTTT. Its translation: CASRQGMSNQPQHF.

The rearrangement joins TRBV5-1 to TRBJ2-7; the D gene is possibly TRBD1 (6 bases). V was pared by 4 bases and J by 3 bases, with 14 bases between. Looked up from germline, CDR1 is SGHRS and CDR2 is YFSETQ. The CDR3 extends over 14 amino acids. The CDR3 nucleotides read TGCGCCAGCAGCCCCACTAAGGGGGACTACGAGCAGTACTTC. Amino acid sequence: CASSPTKGDYEQYF.

This clone appeared a few times. The V gene is TRBV7-2, the J gene TRBJ1-1; TRBD1 might be the D (5 bases). Trimming shortened V by 6 bases and J by 0 bases, and 23 bases separated the two germline ends. The CDR3 loop spans 18 amino acids. Germline V gives CDR1 SGHTA, CDR2 FQGNSA. DNA of the CDR3: TGTGCCAGCAGTTACCTCCTGCCATTTAGGGGCATGAACACTGAAGCTTTCTTT. It encodes CASSYLLPFRGMNTEAFF.